This TCR beta chain was recovered during a study of cytomegalovirus exposure and HLA in healthy donors. General observations from the study: Among CMV-associated TCR beta chains, most appeared HLA-restricted in a later analysis. Researchers reported in a later analysis that a missense DCLRE1C variant was tied to TCR beta V- and J-gene trimming.

PCR amplification relied on 60 Vbeta primers (plus 13 Jbeta primers). The data were produced by immunoSEQ multiplex PCR, yet TCRdb's version contains in-frame clones alone and is incomplete. The table has some 150,000 clones, about 85% seen once. As for this clone: Its antigen remains unidentified.

From germline, CDR1 is SQVTM and CDR2 ANQGSEA. V lost 7 bases, J lost 8 bases, and 18 bases lay in between. CDR3 length equals 14 residues. The donors were healthy bone marrow donors. Donors were nominally healthy when sampled, though unrecorded immune exposures were likely. The sequencing sample was made of PBMCs. The TCR originated in a woman in her 50s in good health and CMV-seropositive. The genes are TRBV29-1 and TRBJ1-6, with D uncertain. The CDR3, as DNA: TGCAGCGCCACAACGGGAGTCTCGGATTCACCCCTCCACTTT. Amino acid sequence: CSATTGVSDSPLHF. Based on the CDR3 plus reference TRBV29-1 and TRBJ1-6, the full variable domain is SAVISQKPSRDICQRGTSLTIQCQVDSQVTMMFWYRQQPGQSLTLIATANQGSEATYESGFVIDKFPISRPNLTFSTLTVSNMSPEDSSIYLCSATTGVSDSPLHFGNGTRLTVT.